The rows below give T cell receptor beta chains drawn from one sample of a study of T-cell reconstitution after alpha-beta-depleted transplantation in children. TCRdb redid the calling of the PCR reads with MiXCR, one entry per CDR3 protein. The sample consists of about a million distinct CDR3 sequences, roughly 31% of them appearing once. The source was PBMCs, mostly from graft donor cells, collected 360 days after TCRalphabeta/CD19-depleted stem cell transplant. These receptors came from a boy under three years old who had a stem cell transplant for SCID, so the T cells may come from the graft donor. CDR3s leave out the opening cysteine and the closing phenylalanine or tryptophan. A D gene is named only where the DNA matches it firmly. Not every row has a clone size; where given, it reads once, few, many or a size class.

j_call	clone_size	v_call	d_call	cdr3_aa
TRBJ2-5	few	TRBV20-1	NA	SASRRQETQY
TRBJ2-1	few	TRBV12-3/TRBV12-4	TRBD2	ASSSTSGRYNEQF
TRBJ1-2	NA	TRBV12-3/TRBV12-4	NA	ASSFFRTVRGYT
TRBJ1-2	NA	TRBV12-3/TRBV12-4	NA	ASSLGRPSDYGYT
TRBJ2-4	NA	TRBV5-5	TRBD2	ASSSVLAGASNIQY
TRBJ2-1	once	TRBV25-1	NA	ASSDMVDNEQF
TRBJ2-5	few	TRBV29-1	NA	SVRALQETQY
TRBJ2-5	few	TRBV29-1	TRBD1	SVHRDSQETQY
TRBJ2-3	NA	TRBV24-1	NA	ATSDSWTGGPLTDTQY
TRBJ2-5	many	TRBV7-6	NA	ASSLEDRTETQY
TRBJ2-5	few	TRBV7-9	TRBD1	ASSLGQGAITQY
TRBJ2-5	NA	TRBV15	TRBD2	ATSGPTSGDQETQY